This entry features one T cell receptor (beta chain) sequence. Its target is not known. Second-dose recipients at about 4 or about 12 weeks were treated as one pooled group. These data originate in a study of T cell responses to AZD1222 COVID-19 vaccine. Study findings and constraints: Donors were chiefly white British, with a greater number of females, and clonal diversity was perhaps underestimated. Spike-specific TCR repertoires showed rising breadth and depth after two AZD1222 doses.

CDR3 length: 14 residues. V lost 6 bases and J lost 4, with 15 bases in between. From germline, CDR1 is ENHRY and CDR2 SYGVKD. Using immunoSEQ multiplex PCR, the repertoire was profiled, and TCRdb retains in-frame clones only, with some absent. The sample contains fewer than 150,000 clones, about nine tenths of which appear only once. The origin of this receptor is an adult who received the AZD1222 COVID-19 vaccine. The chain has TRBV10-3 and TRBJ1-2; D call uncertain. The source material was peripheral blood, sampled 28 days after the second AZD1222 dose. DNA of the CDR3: TGTGCCATCAGCCCGGGTTCCAATCGCTATGGCTACACCTTC. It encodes CAISPGSNRYGYTF.